This T cell receptor (beta chain) comes out of a study of cytomegalovirus exposure and HLA in healthy donors. Notes on the study in general: That first-cohort TCR clusters tended to co-occur in the 90 to 150 validation repertoires was found in a later analysis.

Of note for this clone: Antigen: not known.

Here immunoSEQ multiplex PCR was the method, and the copy in TCRdb shows in-frame clones only, minus some. The data contain 130,000 or so clones, around 92% of them seen just once; the ten biggest clones take up 3% to 3.5%. The CDR3 extends over 16 amino acids. The V and J ends lost 1 base and 0 bases respectively, with 7 bases between them. The germline V gene has CDR1 SEHNR and CDR2 FQNEAQ (reference sequence). This chain joins TRBV7-9 and TRBJ2-6; D is perhaps TRBD2 (5 bases). This clonotype was sampled from a man younger than 40 in good health and CMV-seronegative. The specimen sequenced was PBMCs. This CDR3 reads CASSLGGYSGANVLTF. The DNA of the CDR3 is TGTGCCAGCAGCTTAGGAGGGTACTCTGGGGCCAACGTCCTGACTTTC.